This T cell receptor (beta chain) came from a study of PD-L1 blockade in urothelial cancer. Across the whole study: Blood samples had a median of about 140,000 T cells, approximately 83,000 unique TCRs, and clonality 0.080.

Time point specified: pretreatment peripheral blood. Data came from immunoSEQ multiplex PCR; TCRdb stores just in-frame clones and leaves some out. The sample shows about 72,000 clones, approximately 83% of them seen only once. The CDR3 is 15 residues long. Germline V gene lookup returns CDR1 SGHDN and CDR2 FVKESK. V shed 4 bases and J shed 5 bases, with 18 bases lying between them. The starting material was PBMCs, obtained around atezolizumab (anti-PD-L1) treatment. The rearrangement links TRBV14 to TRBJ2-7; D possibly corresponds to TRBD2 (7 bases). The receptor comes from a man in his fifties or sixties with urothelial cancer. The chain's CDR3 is CASSLQLGGQDEQYF. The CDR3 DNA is TGTGCCAGCAGCCTTCAGTTGGGGGGGCAGGACGAGCAGTACTTC. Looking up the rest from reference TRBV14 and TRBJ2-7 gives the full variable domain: EAGVTQFPSHSVIEKGQTVTLRCDPISGHDNLYWYRRVMGKEIKFLLHFVKESKQDESGMPNNRFLAERTGGTYSTLKVQPAELEDSGVYFCASSLQLGGQDEQYFGPGTRLTVT.